This TCR beta chain was found in a study of technical replicates of blood from a handful of donors. Sequencing used immunoSEQ multiplex PCR; TCRdb keeps in-frame clones, though not all of them. The table has about 59,000 clones, 75% to 90% seen once. V was shortened by 7 bases and J by 5 bases, with 17 bases between the two germline ends. Germline CDR1 reads SGHVS; CDR2 reads FQNEAQ. The CDR3 spans 14 residues. The V gene is TRBV7-8, the J gene TRBJ2-5, with D possibly matching TRBD1 (6 bases). Sample: PBMCs. This clonotype originated in a human donor in good health. Some clones in this sample may be carry-over from other donors' samples. The CDR3 sequence: CASIPGRGRETQYF. CDR3 in DNA: TGTGCCAGCATCCCGGGCAGGGGCCGTGAGACCCAGTACTTC.